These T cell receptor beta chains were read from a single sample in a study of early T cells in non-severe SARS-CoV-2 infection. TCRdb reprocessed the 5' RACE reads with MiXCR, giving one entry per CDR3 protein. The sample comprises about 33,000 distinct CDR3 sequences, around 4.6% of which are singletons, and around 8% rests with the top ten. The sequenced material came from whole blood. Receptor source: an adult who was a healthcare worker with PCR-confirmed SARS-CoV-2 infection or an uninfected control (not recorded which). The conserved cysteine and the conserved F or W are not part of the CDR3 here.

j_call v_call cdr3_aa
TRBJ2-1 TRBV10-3 AISDYNEQF
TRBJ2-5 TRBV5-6 ASSLPGVGETQY
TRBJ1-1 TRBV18 ASSPGQGINTEAF
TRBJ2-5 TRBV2 ASSVPERGTQY
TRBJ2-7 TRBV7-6 ASSLPGTGSYEQY
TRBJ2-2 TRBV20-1 SAREDLRTGELF
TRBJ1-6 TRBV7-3 ASSWTGKNSPLH
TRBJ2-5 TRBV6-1 ASSDRLAEYQETQY
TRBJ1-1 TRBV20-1 SAERLTQGAFTEAF
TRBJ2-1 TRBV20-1 SARVPTGYNEQF
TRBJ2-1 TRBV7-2 ASSRQGAHLYNEQF
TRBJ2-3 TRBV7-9 ASSKIAGKSTDTQY
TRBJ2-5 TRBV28 ASSLPGGAGETQY
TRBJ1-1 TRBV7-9 ASSLPWDSEAF
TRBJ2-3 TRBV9 ASSAAGLGPDTQY
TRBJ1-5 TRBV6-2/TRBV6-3 ASSYSAVSNQPQH
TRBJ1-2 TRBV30 AWGQGHGYT
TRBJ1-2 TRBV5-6 ASSLTGTDYGYT
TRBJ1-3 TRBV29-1 SVETWENTIY
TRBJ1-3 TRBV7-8 ASSLGAGHFPGNTIY
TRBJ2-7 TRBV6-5 ASSYSVAGTTYEQY
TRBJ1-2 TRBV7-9 ASSLVEDYGYT
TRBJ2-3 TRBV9 ASSSDLLGGTDTQY
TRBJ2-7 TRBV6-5 ASTPAGGYEQY
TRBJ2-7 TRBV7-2 ASSRTGAAYEQY
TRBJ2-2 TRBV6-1 ASSDGTGTGELF
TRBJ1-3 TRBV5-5 ASSLISSGNTIY
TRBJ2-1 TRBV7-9 ASSHDRATYNEQF
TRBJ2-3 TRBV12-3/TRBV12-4 ASSSRTSGLQATQY
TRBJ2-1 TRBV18 ASSPGWGPNNEQF
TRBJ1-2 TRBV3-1 ASSQGYRSNYGYT
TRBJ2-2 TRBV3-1 ASSQNTGELF
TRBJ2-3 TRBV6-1 ASSHGSGGGDTQY
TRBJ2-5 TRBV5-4 ASSFRSEQETQY
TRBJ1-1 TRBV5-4 ASSLDKLEAF
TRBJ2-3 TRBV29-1 SLTPWSGNTDTQY
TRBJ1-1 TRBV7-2 ASSLVGFGKNTEAF
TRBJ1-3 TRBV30 AWSGLGNTIY
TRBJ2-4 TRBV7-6 ASSSQTTDQIQY
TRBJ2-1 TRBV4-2 ASSQDPAGGGNEQF
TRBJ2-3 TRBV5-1 ASSLGDYSDTQY
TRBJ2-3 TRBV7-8 ASSPRAGILDTQY
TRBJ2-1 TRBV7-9 ASSASGTSPF
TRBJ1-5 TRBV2 ASGGDGKQPQH
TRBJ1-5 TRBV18 ASSQGNSNQPQH
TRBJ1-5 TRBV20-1 SATDEGQPQH
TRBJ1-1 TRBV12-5 ASGLVLGQGASNTEAF
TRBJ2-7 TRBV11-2 ASSLRTGTGQGSYEQY
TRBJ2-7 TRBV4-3 ASSQEWGDEQY
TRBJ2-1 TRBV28 ASSRTGANNEQF
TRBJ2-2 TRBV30 AWRSYGGDTGELF
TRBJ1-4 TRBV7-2 ASSPDSSTNEKLF